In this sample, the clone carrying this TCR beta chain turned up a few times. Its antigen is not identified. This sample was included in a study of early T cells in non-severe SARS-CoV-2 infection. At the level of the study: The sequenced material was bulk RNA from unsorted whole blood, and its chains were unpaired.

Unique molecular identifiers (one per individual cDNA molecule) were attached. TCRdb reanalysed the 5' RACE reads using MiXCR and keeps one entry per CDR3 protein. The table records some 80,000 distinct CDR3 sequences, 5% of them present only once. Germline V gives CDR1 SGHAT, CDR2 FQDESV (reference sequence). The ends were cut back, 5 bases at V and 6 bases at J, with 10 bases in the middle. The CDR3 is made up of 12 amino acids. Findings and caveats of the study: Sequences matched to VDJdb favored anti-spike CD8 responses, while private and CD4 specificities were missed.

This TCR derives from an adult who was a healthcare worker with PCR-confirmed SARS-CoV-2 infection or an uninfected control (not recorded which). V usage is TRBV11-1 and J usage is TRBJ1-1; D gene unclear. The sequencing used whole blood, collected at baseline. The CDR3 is CASSPDVAEAFF. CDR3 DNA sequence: TGTGCCAGCAGCCCAGATGTGGCTGAAGCTTTCTTT.